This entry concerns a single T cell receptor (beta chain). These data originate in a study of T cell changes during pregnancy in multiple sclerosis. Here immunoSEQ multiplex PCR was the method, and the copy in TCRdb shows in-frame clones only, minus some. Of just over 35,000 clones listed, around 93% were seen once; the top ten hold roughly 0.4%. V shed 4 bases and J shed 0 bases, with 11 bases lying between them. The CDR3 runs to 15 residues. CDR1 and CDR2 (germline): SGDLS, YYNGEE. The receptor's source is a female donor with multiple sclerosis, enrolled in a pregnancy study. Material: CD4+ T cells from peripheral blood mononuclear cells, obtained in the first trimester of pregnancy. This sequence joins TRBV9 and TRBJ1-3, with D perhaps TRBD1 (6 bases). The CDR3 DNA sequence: TGTGCCAGCAGCTCGGACAGTCGCTCTGGAAACACCATATATTTT. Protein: CASSSDSRSGNTIYF.